This TCR beta chain derives from a study of cytomegalovirus exposure and HLA in healthy donors (dated 2017 in TCRdb). For context, the study as a whole: A later analysis indicated that the 110 or so validation repertoires were generated on the platform also employed for the 670 or so repertoires of the first cohort. The study aimed to test whether cataloging public T cell receptors could reveal signatures of past pathogen exposure. Besides the first cohort of 500 to 700 subjects, a separate validation cohort made up of over a hundred different subjects was used. The study combined high-throughput TCR immunosequencing, statistical association of individual TCRs with disease status, and machine learning to predict cytomegalovirus infection status.

Donors formed part of the validation cohort, which comprised over a hundred subjects and was distinct from the first cohort of under 800 subjects. Library preparation used the immunoSEQ multiplex PCR assay. Per the source publication's procedure: A statistical classification framework was built to diagnose cytomegalovirus status from the catalog of TCR beta chain sequences. TCRdb holds this immuneACCESS table with in-frame rearrangements only. Some clones are missing; in checked studies, unresolved V genes explain under half, and the rest has no known cause. That table supplies the V and J calls and clone size; D and trimming were determined from the DNA. The sample table shows under 80,000 clones, and 85% to 95% are seen once. Together, the top ten hold 2.1% of the sample. Broad study findings and their caveats: The authors suggested that the approach could potentially be extended to other disease states and immunological phenotypes. In a later analysis, TCRs clustered in the first cohort were found to also tend to co-occur in the roughly 120 validation repertoires, with 94% of cluster scores above 0. A total of around 150 TCR beta chains were listed by the study as associated with cytomegalovirus. In both the original and validation cohorts, the classifier was reported to diagnose cytomegalovirus status with high specificity and sensitivity. Most TCR sequences were observed very rarely across donors, whereas some public TCRs were present in many individuals. A later analysis lacked HLA typing for the validation cohort, so it scored co-occurrence in that cohort across all 120 or so repertoires. In vitro tests confirmed that three of the cytomegalovirus-associated TCR beta chains recognize cytomegalovirus antigens.

V and J lose 2 bases and 4 bases, and a span of 10 bases separates them. CDR3 length: 14 amino acids, cysteine to phenylalanine. Of the read, only the CDR3 DNA is kept; its 42 bases are in frame from base 1. CDR1 and CDR2, per the germline V gene, are MRHNA and SNTAGT. Points on this clone: The antigen it recognizes is unknown. The record has no base qualities; no much larger clone is one base away.

Sample: PBMCs. Here the chain combines TRBV6-4 and TRBJ2-3; TRBD1 could be the D gene, as 5 bases match. This TCR was sampled from a woman younger than 35 in good health and CMV-seronegative. CDR3 protein: CASSDRGGADTQYF. Read as DNA, the sequence is TGTGCCAGCAGTGACAGGGGTGGCGCAGATACGCAGTATTTT.